The sequence of this TCR beta chain was determined in a study of early T cells in non-severe SARS-CoV-2 infection. Unique molecular identifiers tagged individual cDNA molecules. Each CDR3 protein is one row after TCRdb ran MiXCR on the 5' RACE reads. The table lists approximately 81,000 distinct CDR3 sequences, roughly 13% of them singletons. The CDR3 extends over 13 amino acids. CDR1 ENHRY and CDR2 SYGVKD come from the germline V gene. V dropped 9 bases and J dropped 2; count of bases not matched to a gene: 3. This clonotype was seen a handful of times. This receptor was identified in an adult who was a healthcare worker with PCR-confirmed SARS-CoV-2 infection or an uninfected control (not recorded which). The genes are TRBV10-3 and TRBJ1-2; 10 bases match TRBD1. Sequencing input: whole blood. The CDR3 sequence is CAIADRGNYGYTF. In nucleotides, the CDR3 is TGTGCCATTGCGGACAGGGGGAACTATGGCTACACCTTC.